Listed below are T cell receptor beta chains from one sample, sequenced in a study of breast tumors, draining lymph nodes, adjacent tissues. TCRdb re-derived calls from the multiplex PCR reads in MiXCR, one entry per CDR3 protein. The sample holds 200,000 or so distinct CDR3 sequences, 25% to 40% seen once. Sequencing used axillary lymph node tissue. The source is a female donor with breast cancer. Some clones in this sample may be carry-over from other donors' samples. The CDR3 runs from the conserved cysteine through the conserved F or W. A D gene is named only where the DNA matches it firmly. Clone size, where shown, is once, few, many, or a class for clones that have expanded.

TGTGCCAGCTCACGCACTTGGGGGGATCCAACTAATGAAAAACTGTTTTTT | CASSRTWGDPTNEKLFF | . | TRBJ1-4 | . | TRBV18 | 17
TGCAGTGCTAGCAGTCAGTTCACTAACTATGGCTACACCTTC | CSASSQFTNYGYTF | . | TRBJ1-2 | many | TRBV20-1 | 14
TGTGCCAGCACCTCAAGGGGGGCGGGCGGGCGCCTCTATGGCTACACCTTC | CASTSRGAGGRLYGYTF | . | TRBJ1-2 | many | TRBV28 | 17
TGTGCCAGCAGGCCGACAGGGAAGGCGGCTGAAGCTTTCTTT | CASRPTGKAAEAFF | TRBD1 | TRBJ1-1 | . | TRBV12-3/TRBV12-4 | 14
TGTGCCAGCTCACCACCTGATGGGCGAGATACGCAGTATTTT | CASSPPDGRDTQYF | . | TRBJ2-3 | few | TRBV18 | 14
TGTGCCTGGAGCTTCACAGGGAAATACGAGCAGTACTTC | CAWSFTGKYEQYF | . | TRBJ2-7 | many | TRBV30 | 13
TGTGCCAGCAGGAATAATGGCTACACCTTC | CASRNNGYTF | . | TRBJ1-2 | . | TRBV6-2/TRBV6-3 | 10
TGTGCCAGCAGTCCGGGACTAGCGGGAGGGCCGGGAACAGATACGCAGTATTTT | CASSPGLAGGPGTDTQYF | TRBD2 | TRBJ2-3 | many | TRBV2 | 18
TGCAGTGCTAGAGCGTCATCGACTAGCGGGCGATATGAGCAGTTCTTC | CSARASSTSGRYEQFF | TRBD2 | TRBJ2-1 | many | TRBV20-1 | 16
TGTGCCAGCAGCTCAGGGACGGCGGGAGGAAAACTGTTTTTT | CASSSGTAGGKLFF | . | TRBJ1-4 | . | TRBV7-9 | 14
TGCAGTGCTAAACGTCCGGGGTCTCTGATCTTC | CSAKRPGSLIF | . | TRBJ2-1 | many | TRBV20-1 | 11
TGTGCCAGCAGTTTCCTAGCGGGGAACACCGGGGAGCTGTTTTTT | CASSFLAGNTGELFF | TRBD2 | TRBJ2-2 | few | TRBV6-2/TRBV6-3 | 15
TGTGCCAGCAGCCGGACAGGGCATGGCTACACCTTC | CASSRTGHGYTF | TRBD1 | TRBJ1-2 | . | TRBV7-9 | 12
TGTGCCAGTAGTATTTTCGGGGCAGCCCATCAGCCCCAGCATTTT | CASSIFGAAHQPQHF | . | TRBJ1-5 | once | TRBV19 | 15
TGCGCCAGCAGCGGAGGGACGTCTGAAGCTTTCTTT | CASSGGTSEAFF | . | TRBJ1-1 | many | TRBV5-1 | 12
TGTGCCAGCAGTCACTCTAGCGGGGGCGGGAGAGATACGCAGTATTTT | CASSHSSGGGRDTQYF | TRBD2 | TRBJ2-3 | once | TRBV6-1 | 16
TGTGCCAGCAGACTTACTAGCGGGGGAAACACCGGGGAGCTGTTTTTT | CASRLTSGGNTGELFF | TRBD2 | TRBJ2-2 | many | TRBV2 | 16
TGTGCCAGCAGCTCCCCGAGAAGAGGGTTACGATATGGCTACACCTTC | CASSSPRRGLRYGYTF | . | TRBJ1-2 | many | TRBV11-2 | 16
TGTGCCAGCAGCTTATCTACAGCCTTTGGCTACACCTTC | CASSLSTAFGYTF | . | TRBJ1-2 | many | TRBV13 | 13
TGTGCCAGCAGCCTCGGACTAGCGGACCAAGAGACCCAGTACTTC | CASSLGLADQETQYF | TRBD2 | TRBJ2-5 | many | TRBV7-8 | 15
TGTGCCAGCAGCTGGGACAGGGAGTACTCACCCCTCCACTTT | CASSWDREYSPLHF | TRBD1 | TRBJ1-6 | many | TRBV5-5 | 14
TGTGCCAGCAGCTCCGGGGGGACAGGGGGAATCTACGAGCAGTACTTC | CASSSGGTGGIYEQYF | TRBD1 | TRBJ2-7 | . | TRBV7-8 | 16
TGTGCCAGCAGAGGGCCTTCCACAGATACGCAGTATTTT | CASRGPSTDTQYF | . | TRBJ2-3 | . | TRBV5-4 | 13
TGTGCCGGCAGCTTCACCGGGACAGGGGGACCAGATACGCAGTATTTC | CAGSFTGTGGPDTQYF | TRBD1 | TRBJ2-3 | . | TRBV7-2 | 16
TGTGCCACCCGACCTGGGGAAAAACTGTTTTTT | CATRPGEKLFF | . | TRBJ1-4 | few | TRBV19 | 11
TGTGCTACCTCCGGGACTAGCTCCTACGAGCAGTACTTC | CATSGTSSYEQYF | TRBD2 | TRBJ2-7 | . | TRBV24-1 | 13
TGTGCCAGCAGCCCTCTTCGGGTCGGTGAGCAGTACTTC | CASSPLRVGEQYF | . | TRBJ2-7 | many | TRBV11-2 | 13
TGTGCCAGTCTGGATGGACGCTCTTGGGTCGGCTACACCTTC | CASLDGRSWVGYTF | . | TRBJ1-2 | many | TRBV19 | 14
TGCAGTGCTAGAGATCCGGCAGGGAGGGCCAACGTCCTGACTTTC | CSARDPAGRANVLTF | . | TRBJ2-6 | . | TRBV20-1 | 15
TGTGCCAGCAGTGAAAGGGGGGCAGCCGAGCAGTACTTC | CASSERGAAEQYF | . | TRBJ2-7 | many | TRBV2 | 13
TGCAGTGCTAGAGTTCCTAGCAGCTACGAGCAGTACTTC | CSARVPSSYEQYF | . | TRBJ2-7 | many | TRBV20-1 | 13
TGTGCCAGCAGCGTATCCCCTGAAAACACCATATATTTT | CASSVSPENTIYF | . | TRBJ1-3 | many | TRBV9 | 13
TGTGCCACCAGTGACCCGACAGGAGGGGCCAATGAGCAGTTCTTC | CATSDPTGGANEQFF | . | TRBJ2-1 | many | TRBV24-1 | 15
TGTGCCATCAGTGCGAGGACAGGGACCTACGAGCAGTACTTC | CAISARTGTYEQYF | TRBD1 | TRBJ2-7 | many | TRBV10-3 | 14
TGTGCCAGCTCCCAATCGACAGGGGAAGGGGTTCAGCCCCAGCATTTT | CASSQSTGEGVQPQHF | TRBD1 | TRBJ1-5 | few | TRBV18 | 16
TGTGCCAGCAGCTTGAGGGGAAGGGAAGAGGAAAAACTGTTTTTT | CASSLRGREEEKLFF | . | TRBJ1-4 | many | TRBV11-2 | 15
TGTGCCAGTATCGCCGTAGGGCGCGGGGTTAGCAATCAGCCCCAGCATTTT | CASIAVGRGVSNQPQHF | . | TRBJ1-5 | many | TRBV19 | 17
TGTGCCATCAGTGATACCGGGACAGGGAAGTTGAACACTGAAGCTTTCTTT | CAISDTGTGKLNTEAFF | TRBD1 | TRBJ1-1 | . | TRBV10-3 | 17
TGTGCCAGCAGCTTGGGAGTCCTTAGCTACAATGAGCAGTTCTTC | CASSLGVLSYNEQFF | . | TRBJ2-1 | many | TRBV7-2 | 15
TGTGCCAGCAGCTTGGGCGGGTACCAAGAGACCCAGTACTTC | CASSLGGYQETQYF | . | TRBJ2-5 | many | TRBV5-8 | 14
TGTGCCAGTAGTAGAGGGACAGAAAGATATGGCTACACCTTC | CASSRGTERYGYTF | TRBD1 | TRBJ1-2 | many | TRBV19 | 14